This passage covers 15 T cell receptor beta chains from one sample sequenced in a study of blood T cell repertoires in COVID-19. The assay was immunoSEQ multiplex PCR, and TCRdb's table has in-frame clones only and misses some. The sample lists 240,000 or so clones; around 80% were seen once. Sample: peripheral blood. These TCRs come from a woman aged 80 or older with acute or convalescent COVID-19.

This chain's CDR3 is CASRDSSSYNSPLHF. The CDR3 DNA sequence: TGTGCCAGCCGGGACTCCAGCTCCTATAATTCACCCCTCCACTTT. This chain links TRBV6-4 with TRBJ1-6; D possibly corresponds to TRBD1 (5 bases). The length of the CDR3 is 15 residues. The germline V gene has CDR1 MRHNA and CDR2 SNTAGT. The V end was cut by 8 bases, the J end by 0 bases, with 11 bases between.

This clone has a handful of counts. The identical CDR3 is also encoded by other nucleotide sequences in the sample. The J gene is TRBJ1-1, the V gene TRBV7-2; a weak D match, TRBD1 (6 bases). Trimming took 6 bases from V and 5 from J, leaving 13 bases between them. CDR1 and CDR2 (germline): SGHTA, FQGNSA. This CDR3 comprises 13 residues. The CDR3 reads CASSPQGFTEAFF. CDR3 DNA: TGTGCCAGCAGTCCCCAGGGGTTTACTGAAGCTTTCTTT.

The chain is built from TRBV6-2 or TRBV6-3 and TRBJ2-7; D might be TRBD1 (6 bases). Between the trimmed V and J ends, which lost 6 bases and 6 bases, there was a span of 12 bases. Germline assignment: CDR1 MNHEY and CDR2 SVGEGT. This CDR3 has 12 residues. The CDR3, as DNA: TGTGCCAGCAGCTTACAGGGACGCGAGCAGTACTTC. It is translated as CASSLQGREQYF.

J is TRBJ1-1 and V is TRBV2; D is unresolved. CDR1 is SNHLY and CDR2 is FYNNEI in the germline V gene. The germline V and J ends were trimmed by 2 bases and 6 bases, with 13 bases remaining between them. CDR3 size: 14 residues. CDR3 amino acids: CASSELPQAAEAFF. As DNA, the CDR3 is TGTGCCAGCAGTGAACTCCCTCAAGCCGCTGAAGCTTTCTTT. The whole variable domain, filled in from reference TRBV2 and TRBJ1-1, reads EPEVTQTPSHQVTQMGQEVILRCVPISNHLYFYWYRQILGQKVEFLVSFYNNEISEKSEIFDDQFSVERPDGSNFTLKIRSTKLEDSAMYFCASSELPQAAEAFFGQGTRLTVV.

This clone was seen more than once but under ten times. The V call is TRBV19, the J call TRBJ2-7; D may be TRBD2 (6 bases). The germline CDR1 and CDR2 sequences are LNHDA and SQIVND (reference sequence). The CDR3 extends over 15 amino acids. The V and J ends lost 3 bases and 6 bases respectively, with 18 bases between them. The CDR3 sequence: CASSIVGRKGSEQYF. The CDR3 nucleotides read TGTGCCAGTAGTATCGTCGGGAGAAAGGGAAGCGAGCAGTACTTC.

This chain joins TRBV7-2 and TRBJ1-5; 8 bases fit TRBD1. In germline, CDR1 is SGHTA, CDR2 FQGNSA. The CDR3 is 14 residues long. V shed 4 bases and J 6 bases; nucleotides not matched to a gene: 5. CDR3 in amino acids: CASSSDRGSQPQHF. DNA for the CDR3: TGTGCCAGCAGCTCCGACAGGGGTAGTCAGCCCCAGCATTTT. Drawing the rest from reference TRBV7-2 and TRBJ1-5, the complete variable domain is GAGVSQSPSNKVTEKGKDVELRCDPISGHTALYWYRQSLGQGLEFLIYFQGNSAPDKSGLPSDRFSAERTGGSVSTLTIQRTQQEDSAVYLCASSSDRGSQPQHFGDGTRLSIL.

This clone showed up just once. Its ends do not fully match the called genes, so a read error is possible. The V gene is TRBV10-3, the J gene TRBJ2-1; 14 nucleotides align to TRBD2. The CDR3 contains 16 residues. In germline, CDR1 is ENHRY, CDR2 SYGVKD. DNA of the CDR3: TGTGCCATTAGTGCCGGACTAGCGGGAGGCAACAATGAGCAGTTCTTC. Translated: CAISAGLAGGNNEQFF.

The gene calls are TRBV2 and TRBJ2-2; 7 bases map to TRBD1. The junction had 2 bases not matched to a gene; V was cut back by 6 bases and J by 1 base. Germline assignment: CDR1 SNHLY and CDR2 FYNNEI. The CDR3 is made up of 14 amino acids. The CDR3 coding sequence is TGTGCCAGCAGCGGGACAGTGAACACCGGGGAGCTGTTTTTT. Amino acid sequence: CASSGTVNTGELFF.

The CDR3 nucleotides are TGTGCCAGCAGACCAGGGACAGTGGCAGAGACCCAGTACTTC. Amino acids: CASRPGTVAETQYF. J is TRBJ2-5 and V is TRBV2; 7 bases are a match to TRBD1. CDR1 and CDR2 (germline): SNHLY, FYNNEI. V dropped 6 bases and J dropped 4; count of bases not matched to a gene: 8. The CDR3 covers 14 residues.

The rearrangement links TRBV28 to TRBJ1-4; tentatively, D is TRBD1 (6 bases). CDR1 and CDR2 from the germline V gene are MDHEN and SYDVKM. Trimming shortened V by 3 bases and J by 8 bases, and 10 bases separated the two germline ends. The CDR3 contains 13 residues. CDR3 coding DNA: TGTGCCAGCAGTTTCAGGGGTTGGGAAAAACTGTTTTTT. Translated: CASSFRGWEKLFF.

The chain is built from TRBV7-2 and TRBJ2-5, with 7 bases that match TRBD1. Germline lookup yields CDR1 SGHTA and CDR2 FQGNSA. The CDR3 covers 13 residues. V gave up 5 bases and J gave up 5 bases; unmatched junction bases: 5. For the CDR3, the DNA is TGTGCCAGCAGCATCACAGGGGTTGAGACCCAGTACTTC. Amino acid sequence: CASSITGVETQYF.

V usage is TRBV5-1 and J usage is TRBJ1-2; D remains ambiguous. The CDR3 extends over 13 amino acids. V was clipped by 7 bases and J by 4 bases, with 14 bases between them. The germline V gene has CDR1 SGHRS and CDR2 YFSETQ. CDR3 sequence (DNA): TGCGCCAGCGGGTCAGCGGGCGGCTATGGCTACACCTTC. It specifies CASGSAGGYGYTF.

The CDR3 DNA is TGTGCCAGCAGCTTAGCCTTAAATGAAAAACTGTTTTTT. This gives the protein CASSLALNEKLFF. The gene calls are TRBV7-9 and TRBJ1-4; D call uncertain. V was shortened by 0 bases and J by 5 bases, with 4 bases between the two germline ends. The germline V gene has CDR1 SEHNR and CDR2 FQNEAQ (reference sequence). The CDR3 extends over 13 amino acids.

The rearrangement joins TRBV19 to TRBJ1-2, with D perhaps matching TRBD1 (6 bases). CDR1 is LNHDA and CDR2 is SQIVND in the germline V gene (reference sequence). The CDR3 has 14 amino acids. Trimming took 6 bases from V and 5 from J, leaving 16 bases between them. CDR3 nucleotides: TGTGCCAGTAGACCGCGGGGGGCGCAGTATGGCTACACCTTC. As protein: CASRPRGAQYGYTF.

The V gene is TRBV7-6, the J gene TRBJ2-5; TRBD1 is a possible D gene (6 bases). Germline loops: CDR1 SGHVS, CDR2 FNYEAQ. Trimming removed 5 bases from V and 2 bases from J, with 21 bases in between. The CDR3 is 17 residues long. CDR3 amino acids: CASSAPLGTRSQETQYF. In nucleotides, the CDR3 is TGTGCCAGCAGCGCGCCCCTCGGGACAAGGAGTCAAGAGACCCAGTACTTC.